The clone carrying this T cell receptor beta chain was detected a few times. Its antigen is unknown. RNA transcripts provided the source from which TCR beta CDR3 regions were amplified. HTBI primers were employed in a first-round RT-PCR of the TCR CDR3. TCRdb reprocessed the multiplex PCR reads with MiXCR, giving one entry per CDR3 protein. The top ten hold about 16% of the sample, which has 500,000 or so distinct CDR3 sequences, about a sixth seen once. CDR3 size: 15 residues. V shed 7 bases, J shed 10 bases, and the junction held 12 bases outside the gene matches. CDR1 is PRHDT, CDR2 FYEKMQ, per germline (reference sequence). This sample was taken from a study of T cells in Graves' hyperthyroidism and ophthalmopathy. Background on the study: At the time of initial diagnosis and before any treatment, peripheral blood was collected.

Each 10 ml fresh peripheral blood draw supplied the PBMCs. The study's findings and limits: Blood held most thyroid clonotypes expanded above 0.001 frequency.

The rearrangement uses TRBV13 and TRBJ1-6; TRBD1 agrees at 8 bases. The specimen sequenced was blood. The TCR comes from a woman younger than 35 with Graves' ophthalmopathy. The CDR3 loop reads CASTKGQGAESPLHF. CDR3 nucleotides: TGTGCCAGCACTAAAGGGCAGGGGGCAGAATCACCCCTCCACTTT. Combining the CDR3 with reference TRBV13 and TRBJ1-6 gives the whole variable domain AAGVIQSPRHLIKEKRETATLKCYPIPRHDTVYWYQQGPGQDPQFLISFYEKMQSDKGSIPDRFSAQQFSDYHSELNMSSLELGDSALYFCASTKGQGAESPLHFGNGTRLTVT.